This entry lists 25 T cell receptor beta chains sequenced from one sample in a study of blood T cell repertoires in COVID-19. Only in-frame clones appear in the TCRdb table, and some are missing; sequencing was by immunoSEQ multiplex PCR. The top ten clones hold 0.2% to 0.3% of a sample with roughly 700,000 clones, 85% to 90% of them seen once. Sequencing used peripheral blood. These receptors all come from a young woman with acute or convalescent COVID-19.

The genes are TRBV24-1 and TRBJ1-2; D perhaps matches TRBD1 (6 bases). The CDR3 sequence is 16 residues long. Trimming shortened V by 3 bases and J by 4 bases, and 17 bases separated the two germline ends. The germline gives CDR1 KGHDR, CDR2 SFDVKD. The CDR3 region is CATSDNRAGEVYGYTF. The CDR3 DNA follows: TGTGCCACCAGTGATAACAGGGCAGGGGAAGTCTATGGCTACACCTTC.

This rearrangement joins TRBV9 to TRBJ2-5; TRBD2 might be the D (6 bases). Trimming pared 3 bases from V and 5 bases from J, leaving 14 bases between. Germline loops: CDR1 SGDLS, CDR2 YYNGEE. The CDR3 sequence is 14 residues long. This chain's CDR3 is CASSAEGRYETQYF. The CDR3 DNA reads as TGTGCCAGCAGCGCGGAGGGGCGGTATGAGACCCAGTACTTC.

J is TRBJ1-2 and V is TRBV30, with D unresolved. The CDR3 has 13 residues. Germline V gene data show CDR1 as GTSNPN and CDR2 as SVGIG (reference sequence). Deletions cut 0 bases from V and 10 bases from J, with 15 bases between. The CDR3 bases are TGTGCCTGGAGTGTACCGGGAAAGAGACCCTACACCTTC. It yields the protein CAWSVPGKRPYTF.

This chain links TRBV19 with TRBJ1-5; TRBD1 is a possible D gene (6 bases). Germline V gene sequence: CDR1 LNHDA, CDR2 SQIVND (reference sequence). The CDR3 spans 14 residues. The V gene lost 6 bases and the J gene lost 3 bases, with 12 bases spanning the gap. This chain's CDR3 is CASSPDSFNQPQHF. The CDR3 bases are TGTGCCAGTAGCCCGGACAGCTTCAATCAGCCCCAGCATTTT.

DNA for the CDR3: TGTGCCAGCAGCACCCGACTAGCGGGGGGGCCTAGGTATGAGCAGTTCTTC. Translated: CASSTRLAGGPRYEQFF. The chain couples TRBV9 to TRBJ2-1, with 14 positions matching TRBD2. Germline CDR1 is SGDLS and CDR2 is YYNGEE. The CDR3 has 17 amino acids. V lost 4 bases to trimming and J lost 8 bases; unmatched junction nucleotides: 11.

The chain is built from TRBV9 and TRBJ1-2; perhaps TRBD1 as D (5 bases). Germline-derived CDR1 and CDR2 are SGDLS and YYNGEE. Between the trimmed V and J ends, which lost 5 bases and 6 bases, there was a span of 17 bases. The CDR3 is 14 amino acids. The DNA for the CDR3 is TGTGCCAGCAGTGCCTTCCTTTGGGGCCATGGCTACACCTTC. It encodes CASSAFLWGHGYTF.

The V and J genes are TRBV7-8 and TRBJ2-5; 14 bases align to TRBD2. The CDR3 is made up of 18 amino acids. With 5 bases clipped from V and 5 bases from J, the junction kept 13 bases outside the gene matches. Per the germline V gene, CDR1 is SGHVS and CDR2 is FQNEAQ. The CDR3 nucleotides read TGTGCCAGCAGCCCAAGACTAGCGGGGGGGTTAATGTACGAGACCCAGTACTTC. Protein: CASSPRLAGGLMYETQYF.

This clone was picked up a small number of times. The chain joins TRBV6-5 to TRBJ1-5; TRBD1 matches at 9 bases. V was pared by 6 bases and J by 4 bases, with 7 bases of the junction left unmatched. The CDR3 loop spans 15 amino acids. CDR1 and CDR2 from the germline V gene are MNHEY and SVGAGI. Here the CDR3 reads CASSRGTGLNQPQHF. The CDR3 nucleotides are TGTGCCAGCAGCCGTGGGACAGGGTTGAATCAGCCCCAGCATTTT.

V gene TRBV5-1 combines with J gene TRBJ1-4; TRBD1 matches at 9 bases. The germline V gene encodes CDR1 SGHRS and CDR2 YFSETQ. There are 15 residues in the CDR3. Trimming cost V 3 bases and J 8 bases; bases outside gene matches: 8. The CDR3: CASSYTGDRDEKLFF. The CDR3 nucleotides are TGCGCCAGCAGCTACACAGGGGACAGGGACGAAAAACTGTTTTTT.

The genes are TRBV25-1 and TRBJ2-7; D is unclear. The CDR3 spans 10 residues. Trimming pared 4 bases from V and 8 bases from J, leaving 6 bases between. CDR1 MGHDK and CDR2 SYGVNS come from the germline V gene. CDR3 region: CASSGSQQYF. The CDR3 DNA is TGTGCCAGCAGTGGAAGCCAGCAGTACTTC.

The chain carries TRBV4-1 and TRBJ1-2; the D gene is possibly TRBD1 (6 bases). V lost 1 base to trimming and J lost 4 bases, with 13 bases between them. The CDR3 loop spans 15 amino acids. CDR1 MGHRA and CDR2 YSYEKL come from the germline V gene. CDR3: CASSQGVGALYGYTF. CDR3 DNA sequence: TGCGCCAGCAGCCAAGGAGTGGGGGCACTCTATGGCTACACCTTC.

This chain uses TRBV6-5 with TRBJ2-3; D might be TRBD2 (6 bases). Germline CDR1 is MNHEY and CDR2 is SVGAGI. Trimming pared 2 bases from V and 2 bases from J, leaving 8 bases between. The CDR3 sequence is 14 residues long. This CDR3 is CASSYGDSTDTQYF. The DNA for the CDR3 is TGTGCCAGCAGTTACGGGGACTCCACAGATACGCAGTATTTT.

V gene TRBV30 combines with J gene TRBJ1-6; D uncertain. Germline lookup yields CDR1 GTSNPN and CDR2 SVGIG (reference sequence). V lost 3 bases and J 3 bases, leaving 12 bases between the germline ends. This CDR3 has 15 residues. The CDR3 sequence: CAWRARRSYNSPLHF. The CDR3 DNA is TGTGCCTGGAGGGCCCGGCGGAGCTATAATTCACCCCTCCACTTT.

The CDR3 loop is CAPPPRGNRIANEKLFF. DNA for the CDR3: TGTGCCCCCCCGCCCAGGGGCAATCGGATCGCTAATGAAAAACTGTTTTTT. This chain connects TRBV27 to TRBJ1-4; a weak D match, TRBD1 (6 bases). Trimming stripped 11 bases from V and 3 bases from J, with 25 bases between. Germline V gene sequence: CDR1 MNHEY, CDR2 SMNVEV (reference sequence). The CDR3 length is 17 residues.

V is TRBV7-6 and J is TRBJ2-5, with 8 bases fitting TRBD2. Germline V gives CDR1 SGHVS, CDR2 FNYEAQ. The V segment lost 5 bases and the J segment 5 bases; nucleotides outside the gene matches: 13. The CDR3 is 16 amino acids. The CDR3 region is CASSPGTGGLRETQYF. CDR3 DNA: TGTGCCAGCAGCCCCGGTACGGGGGGGCTTAGGGAGACCCAGTACTTC.

The CDR3 sequence is CASSDDQGDYGYTF. CDR3 nucleotide sequence: TGTGCCAGCAGCGACGACCAGGGGGACTATGGCTACACCTTC. V is TRBV9 and J is TRBJ1-2, with 7 bases identical to TRBD1. This CDR3 spans 14 amino acids. J was trimmed by 3 bases and V by 3 bases; bases with no gene match: 5. Germline CDR1 SGDLS, CDR2 YYNGEE.

This clone was seen only once. DNA for the CDR3: TGTGCCAGCAGTTTATCGCCCGGACAGGACGCGAACATTCAGTACTTC. Protein product: CASSLSPGQDANIQYF. J is TRBJ2-4 and V is TRBV27; 7 bases line up with TRBD1. The CDR3 has 16 amino acids. Trimming removed 0 bases from V and 7 bases from J; junction bases left unmatched: 9. The germline V gene has CDR1 MNHEY and CDR2 SMNVEV (reference sequence).

The CDR3: CASSKEPSGGKRYEQYF. The CDR3 DNA is TGTGCCAGCAGCAAAGAACCTAGCGGGGGAAAGAGGTACGAGCAGTACTTC. This chain joins TRBV21-1 and TRBJ2-7; the table gives TRBD2 as D, unverified against the DNA. TRBV21-1 has pseudogene status. The CDR3 is made up of 17 amino acids.

The chain couples TRBV6-5 to TRBJ2-4; the D gene is possibly TRBD2 (5 bases). From germline, CDR1 is MNHEY and CDR2 SVGAGI. This CDR3 has 16 residues. V dropped 0 bases and J dropped 4 bases, with 13 bases sitting between them. Written as DNA, the CDR3 is TGTGCCAGCAGTTACTCGCCCAGCGGTGGTAAAAACATTCAGTACTTC. Its protein is CASSYSPSGGKNIQYF.

The chain is built from TRBV6-5 and TRBJ2-4, with D possibly TRBD1 on 6 matching bases. There are 15 residues in the CDR3. Trimming stripped 6 bases from V and 0 bases from J, with 12 bases between. Germline V gives CDR1 MNHEY, CDR2 SVGAGI. CDR3 protein: CASRTGPSAKNIQYF. CDR3 coding DNA: TGTGCCAGCAGGACAGGACCCTCAGCCAAAAACATTCAGTACTTC.

The chain employs TRBV4-1 and TRBJ2-7, with unresolved D. Trimming stripped 3 bases from V and 0 bases from J, with 9 bases between. From germline, CDR1 is MGHRA and CDR2 YSYEKL. CDR3 length: 14 amino acids. CDR3: CASSHDLSSYEQYF. The DNA for the CDR3 is TGCGCCAGCAGCCATGATCTCAGCTCCTACGAGCAGTACTTC.

V and J are TRBV24-1 and TRBJ2-1; 7 positions match TRBD2. CDR1 and CDR2 (germline): KGHDR, SFDVKD. CDR3 length: 14 residues. With V trimmed by 8 bases and J by 7 bases, 10 bases remained unmatched. CDR3 amino acids: CATTTGGVGNEQFF. CDR3 nucleotides: TGTGCCACCACGACGGGGGGAGTAGGGAATGAGCAGTTCTTC.

The rearrangement links TRBV12-3 or TRBV12-4 to TRBJ1-4, with unresolved D. V was shortened by 3 bases and J by 2 bases, with 4 bases between the two germline ends. This CDR3 comprises 13 residues. CDR3 sequence (DNA): TGTGCCAGCAGTTTTTCGACTAATGAAAAACTGTTTTTT. It codes for CASSFSTNEKLFF.

CDR3: CASSQEQGLDTQYF. The CDR3 DNA sequence: TGTGCCAGCAGCCAAGAACAGGGGTTAGATACGCAGTATTTT. The J gene is TRBJ2-3, the V gene TRBV4-2; 7 bases match TRBD1. CDR3 length: 14 amino acids. Per germline, CDR1 LGHNA and CDR2 YNFKEQ. Trimming took 0 bases from V and 5 from J; bases not matched to a gene: 2.

Only a few counts were recorded for this clone. The chain links TRBV6-5 to TRBJ2-5; no clear D. CDR3 length equals 14 residues. V shed 8 bases and J shed 5 bases, with 18 bases lying between them. Germline lookup yields CDR1 MNHEY and CDR2 SVGAGI. DNA for the CDR3: TGTGCCAGCCACCTTAGCAGCCCCCCGGAGACCCAGTACTTC. This sequence encodes CASHLSSPPETQYF.